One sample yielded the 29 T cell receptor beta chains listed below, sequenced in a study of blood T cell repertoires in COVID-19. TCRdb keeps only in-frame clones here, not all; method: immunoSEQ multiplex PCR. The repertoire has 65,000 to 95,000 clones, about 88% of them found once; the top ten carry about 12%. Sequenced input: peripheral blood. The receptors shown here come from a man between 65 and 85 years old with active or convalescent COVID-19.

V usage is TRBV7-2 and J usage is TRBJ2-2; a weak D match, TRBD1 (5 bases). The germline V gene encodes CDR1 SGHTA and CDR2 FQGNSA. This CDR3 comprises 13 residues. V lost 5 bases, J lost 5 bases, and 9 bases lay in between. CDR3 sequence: CASSPQDTGELFF. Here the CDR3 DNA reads TGTGCCAGCAGCCCACAGGATACCGGGGAGCTGTTTTTT.

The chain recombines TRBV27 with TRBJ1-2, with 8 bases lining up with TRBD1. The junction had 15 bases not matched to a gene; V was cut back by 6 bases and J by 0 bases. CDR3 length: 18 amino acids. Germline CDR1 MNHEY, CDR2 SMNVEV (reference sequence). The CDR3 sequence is CASRSVGRDRRPNYGYTF. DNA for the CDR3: TGTGCCAGCAGGTCGGTAGGTCGGGACAGGCGCCCTAACTATGGCTACACCTTC.

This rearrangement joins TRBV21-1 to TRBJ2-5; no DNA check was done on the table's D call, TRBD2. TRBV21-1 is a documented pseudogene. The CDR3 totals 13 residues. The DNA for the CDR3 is TGTGCCAGCAGCCGAGGGAGAAAAGAGACCCAGTACTTC. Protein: CASSRGRKETQYF.

The CDR3 spells CASSFGLAGGSPETQYF. The CDR3 nucleotides read TGTGCCAGCAGCTTCGGACTAGCGGGGGGATCCCCGGAGACCCAGTACTTC. The chain combines TRBV9 with TRBJ2-5; 14 bases are shared with TRBD2. This CDR3 has 17 residues. Germline V lookup: CDR1 SGDLS, CDR2 YYNGEE. Unmatched junction bases numbered 10, after V lost 4 bases and J lost 5 bases. The whole variable domain, remainder taken from reference TRBV9 and TRBJ2-5, is DSGVTQTPKHLITATGQRVTLRCSPRSGDLSVYWYQQSLDQGLQFLIQYYNGEERAKGNILERFSAQQFPDLHSELNLSSLELGDSALYFCASSFGLAGGSPETQYFGPGTRLLVL.

The CDR3 region is CASRTHSRITLHF. CDR3 bases: TGTGCCAGCAGAACCCATTCGCGGATCACCCTCCACTTT. The chain is built from TRBV6-5 and TRBJ1-6, with D hard to call. The length of the CDR3 is 13 residues. The V gene lost 6 bases and the J gene lost 14 bases, with 17 bases spanning the gap. Germline CDR1 is MNHEY and CDR2 is SVGAGI.

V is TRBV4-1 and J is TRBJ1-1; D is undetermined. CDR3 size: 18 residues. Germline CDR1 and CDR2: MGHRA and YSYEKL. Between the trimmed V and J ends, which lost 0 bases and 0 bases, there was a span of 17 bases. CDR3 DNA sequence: TGCGCCAGCAGCCAAGAGTACTTCGCGCGCGGTATGAACACTGAAGCTTTCTTT. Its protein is CASSQEYFARGMNTEAFF.

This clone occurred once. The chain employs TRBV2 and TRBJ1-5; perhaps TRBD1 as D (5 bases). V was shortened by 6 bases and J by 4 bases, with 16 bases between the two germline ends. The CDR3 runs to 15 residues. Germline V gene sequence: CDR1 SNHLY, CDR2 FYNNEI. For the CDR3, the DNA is TGTGCCAGCAGCTCCACAGGAGGGTGGAATCAGCCCCAGCATTTT. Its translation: CASSSTGGWNQPQHF.

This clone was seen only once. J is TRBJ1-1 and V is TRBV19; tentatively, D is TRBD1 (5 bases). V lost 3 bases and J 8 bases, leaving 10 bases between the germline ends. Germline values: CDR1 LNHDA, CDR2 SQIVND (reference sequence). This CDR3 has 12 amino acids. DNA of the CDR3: TGTGCCAGTAGTATTGGTGGGGCGGAAGCTTTCTTT. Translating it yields CASSIGGAEAFF.

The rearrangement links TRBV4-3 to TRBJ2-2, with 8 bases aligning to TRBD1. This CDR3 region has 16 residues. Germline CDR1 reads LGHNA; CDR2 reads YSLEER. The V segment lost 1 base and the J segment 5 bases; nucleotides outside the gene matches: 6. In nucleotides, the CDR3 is TGCGCCAGCAGCCAAGGGGCAGGGGGCGATACCGGGGAGCTGTTTTTT. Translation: CASSQGAGGDTGELFF.

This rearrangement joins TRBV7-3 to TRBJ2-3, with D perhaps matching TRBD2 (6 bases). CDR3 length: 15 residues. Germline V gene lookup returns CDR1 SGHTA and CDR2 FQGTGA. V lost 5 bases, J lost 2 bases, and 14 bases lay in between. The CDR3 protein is CASSPVGGSTDTQYF. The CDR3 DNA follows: TGTGCCAGCAGCCCCGTCGGGGGATCCACAGATACGCAGTATTTT.

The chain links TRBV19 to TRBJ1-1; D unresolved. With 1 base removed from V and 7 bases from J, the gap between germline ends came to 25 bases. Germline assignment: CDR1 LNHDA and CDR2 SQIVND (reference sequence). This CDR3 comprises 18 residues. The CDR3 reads CASSIVAGGRVERDEAFF. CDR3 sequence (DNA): TGTGCCAGTAGTATAGTGGCAGGAGGAAGGGTGGAGCGGGATGAAGCTTTCTTT.

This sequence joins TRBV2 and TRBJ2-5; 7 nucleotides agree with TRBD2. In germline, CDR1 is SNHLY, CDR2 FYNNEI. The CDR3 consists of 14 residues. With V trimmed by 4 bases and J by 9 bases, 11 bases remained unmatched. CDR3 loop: CASSGNGREGAQYF. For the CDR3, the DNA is TGTGCCAGCAGTGGAAATGGCAGGGAGGGAGCCCAGTACTTC.

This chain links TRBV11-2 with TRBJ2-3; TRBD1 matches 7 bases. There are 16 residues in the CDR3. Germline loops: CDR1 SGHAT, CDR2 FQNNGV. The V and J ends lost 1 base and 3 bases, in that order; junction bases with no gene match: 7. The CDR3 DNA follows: TGTGCCAGCAGCTTAGTCGCCAGGGGGATTACAGATACGCAGTATTTT. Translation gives CASSLVARGITDTQYF.

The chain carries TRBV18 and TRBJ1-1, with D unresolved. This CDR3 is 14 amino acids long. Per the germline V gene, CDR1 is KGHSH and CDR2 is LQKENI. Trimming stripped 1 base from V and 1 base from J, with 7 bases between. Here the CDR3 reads CASSPLEGNTEAFF. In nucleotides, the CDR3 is TGTGCCAGCTCACCACTGGAGGGGAACACTGAAGCTTTCTTT.

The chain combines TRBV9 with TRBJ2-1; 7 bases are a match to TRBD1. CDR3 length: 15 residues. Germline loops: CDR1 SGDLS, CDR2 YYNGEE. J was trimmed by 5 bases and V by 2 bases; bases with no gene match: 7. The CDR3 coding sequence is TGTGCCAGCAGCGTGGGGCAGGGGGTACACAATGAGCAGTTCTTC. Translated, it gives CASSVGQGVHNEQFF.

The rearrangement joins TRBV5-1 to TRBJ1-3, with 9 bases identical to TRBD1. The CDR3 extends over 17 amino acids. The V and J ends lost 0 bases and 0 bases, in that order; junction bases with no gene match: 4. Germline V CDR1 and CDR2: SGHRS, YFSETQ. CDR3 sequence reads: CASSLGQGVSSGNTIYF. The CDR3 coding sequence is TGCGCCAGCAGCTTGGGACAGGGGGTTTCCTCTGGAAACACCATATATTTT.

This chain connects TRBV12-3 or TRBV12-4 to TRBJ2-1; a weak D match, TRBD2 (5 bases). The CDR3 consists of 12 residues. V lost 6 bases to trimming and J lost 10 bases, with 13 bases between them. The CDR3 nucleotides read TGTGCCAGCAGACTCCGGGATCCAGAGCAGTTCTTC. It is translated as CASRLRDPEQFF.

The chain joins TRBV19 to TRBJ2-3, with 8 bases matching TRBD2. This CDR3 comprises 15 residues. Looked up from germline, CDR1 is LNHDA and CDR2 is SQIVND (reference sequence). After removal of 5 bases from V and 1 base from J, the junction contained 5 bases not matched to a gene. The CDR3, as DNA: TGTGCCAGTAGTTCCCTTAGCGGGGGCACAGATACGCAGTATTTT. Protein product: CASSSLSGGTDTQYF.

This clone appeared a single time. CDR3 loop: CASSAGSQGRQVGKLFF. The CDR3 DNA is TGTGCCAGCAGCGCGGGCTCCCAAGGCAGACAGGTCGGAAAACTGTTTTTT. The V and J genes are TRBV5-4 and TRBJ1-4, with TRBD1 as a possible D gene (6 bases). Germline lookup yields CDR1 SGHNT and CDR2 YYREEE (reference sequence). V lost 4 bases and J lost 10, with 26 bases in between. This CDR3 has 17 amino acids.

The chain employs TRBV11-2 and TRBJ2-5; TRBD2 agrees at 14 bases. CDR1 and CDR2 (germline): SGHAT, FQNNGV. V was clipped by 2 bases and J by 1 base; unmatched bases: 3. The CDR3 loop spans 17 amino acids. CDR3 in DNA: TGTGCCAGCAGCTTACGCGGGACTAGCGGGGGCCAAGAGACCCAGTACTTC. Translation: CASSLRGTSGGQETQYF.

Here the CDR3 reads CASSVAGHLNQPQHF. In DNA, the CDR3 is TGTGCCAGCAGCGTAGCGGGACACCTTAATCAGCCCCAGCATTTT. The chain joins TRBV9 to TRBJ1-5; possible D gene TRBD1, 6 bases. The germline V gene has CDR1 SGDLS and CDR2 YYNGEE. V was trimmed by 0 bases and J by 4 bases, leaving 11 bases between them. There are 15 residues in the CDR3. Full variable domain (outside the CDR3, taken from reference TRBV9 and TRBJ1-5): DSGVTQTPKHLITATGQRVTLRCSPRSGDLSVYWYQQSLDQGLQFLIQYYNGEERAKGNILERFSAQQFPDLHSELNLSSLELGDSALYFCASSVAGHLNQPQHFGDGTRLSIL.

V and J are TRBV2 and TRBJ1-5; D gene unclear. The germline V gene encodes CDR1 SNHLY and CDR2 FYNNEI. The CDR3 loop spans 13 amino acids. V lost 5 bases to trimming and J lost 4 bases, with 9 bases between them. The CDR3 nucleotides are TGTGCCAGCAGTTCTTGGCCAAATCAGCCCCAGCATTTT. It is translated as CASSSWPNQPQHF.

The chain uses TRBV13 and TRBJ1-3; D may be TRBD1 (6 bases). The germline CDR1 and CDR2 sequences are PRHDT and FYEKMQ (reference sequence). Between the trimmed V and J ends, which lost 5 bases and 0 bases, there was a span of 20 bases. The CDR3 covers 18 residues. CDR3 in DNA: TGTGCCAGCAGCACAGCGGGGGGCTCCCCAGGCTCTGGAAACACCATATATTTT. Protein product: CASSTAGGSPGSGNTIYF.

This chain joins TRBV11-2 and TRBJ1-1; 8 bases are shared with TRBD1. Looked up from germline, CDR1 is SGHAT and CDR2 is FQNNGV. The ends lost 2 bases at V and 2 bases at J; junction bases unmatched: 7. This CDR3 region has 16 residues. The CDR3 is CASSLRDRIINTEAFF. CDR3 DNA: TGTGCCAGCAGCTTAAGGGACAGGATAATTAACACTGAAGCTTTCTTT.

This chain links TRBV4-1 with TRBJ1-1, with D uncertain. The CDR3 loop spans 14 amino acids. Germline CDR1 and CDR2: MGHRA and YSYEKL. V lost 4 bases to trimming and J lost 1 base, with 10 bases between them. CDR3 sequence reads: CASSRVIQNTEAFF. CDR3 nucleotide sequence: TGCGCCAGCAGCCGAGTAATCCAGAACACTGAAGCTTTCTTT.

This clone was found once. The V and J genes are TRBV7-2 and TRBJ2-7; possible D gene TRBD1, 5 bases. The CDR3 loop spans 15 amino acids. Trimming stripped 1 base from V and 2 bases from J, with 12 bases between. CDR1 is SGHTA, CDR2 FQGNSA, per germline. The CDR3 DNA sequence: TGTGCCAGCAGCTTAGTAGGGGCAGTGGCCTACGAGCAGTACTTC. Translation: CASSLVGAVAYEQYF.

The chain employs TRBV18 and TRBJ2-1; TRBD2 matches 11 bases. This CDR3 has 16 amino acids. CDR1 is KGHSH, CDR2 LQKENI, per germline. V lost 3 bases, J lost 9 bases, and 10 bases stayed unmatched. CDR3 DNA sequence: TGTGCCAGCTCACCCTCAGTTAGCGGGGGGGCGACTGAGCAGTTCTTC. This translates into CASSPSVSGGATEQFF.

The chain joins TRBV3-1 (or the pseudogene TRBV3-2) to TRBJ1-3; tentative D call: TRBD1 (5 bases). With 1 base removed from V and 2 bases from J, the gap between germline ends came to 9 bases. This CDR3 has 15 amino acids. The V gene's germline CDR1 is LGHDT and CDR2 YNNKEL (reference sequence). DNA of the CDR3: TGTGCCAGCAGCCAAGTGGGCAGGGCTGGAAACACCATATATTTT. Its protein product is CASSQVGRAGNTIYF.

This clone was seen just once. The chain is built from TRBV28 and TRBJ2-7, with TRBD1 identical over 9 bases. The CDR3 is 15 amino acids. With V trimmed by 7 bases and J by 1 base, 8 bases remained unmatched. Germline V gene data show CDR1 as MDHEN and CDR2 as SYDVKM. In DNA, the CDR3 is TGTGCCAGCATCAACGCCGGGACAGGGTCCTACGAGCAGTACTTC. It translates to CASINAGTGSYEQYF. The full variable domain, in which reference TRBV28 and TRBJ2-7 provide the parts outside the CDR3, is DVKVTQSSRYLVKRTGEKVFLECVQDMDHENMFWYRQDPGLGLRLIYFSYDVKMKEKGDIPEGYSVSREKKERFSLILESASTNQTSMYLCASINAGTGSYEQYFGPGTRLTVT.